This record concerns one TCR beta chain sequence. This CDR3 contains 15 residues. Germline CDR1 reads SGHNT; CDR2 reads YYREEE (reference sequence). Trimming removed 3 bases at V and 4 bases at J, with 16 bases between. This entry comes from a study of blood T cell repertoires in COVID-19. Sequenced by immunoSEQ multiplex PCR; TCRdb stores in-frame clones only, minus some. The table records over 70,000 clones, about 91% of them present only once. Input material: peripheral blood. The sequence was collected from a human donor with active COVID-19. The donor label of this sample is uncertain. V and J are TRBV5-4 and TRBJ1-1; perhaps TRBD1 as D (5 bases). CDR3 sequence: CASSSGSGDGTEAFF. In DNA form, the CDR3 reads TGTGCCAGCAGCTCAGGATCGGGGGACGGCACTGAAGCTTTCTTT.